Sequencing of this TCR beta chain was carried out in a study of CD4 T cell repertoires in COVID-19. Sequencing was done directly on freshly isolated, uncultured memory T cells. A remark on this clone: Its specificity is unknown.

General study findings and limits: Sharing of several most expanded SARS-CoV-2-reactive clonotypes across memory subsets suggested intraclonal diversification. In SARS-CoV and/or HKU1 spike cultures, between about 6.5 and 28% of SARS-CoV-2 clonotypes reappeared.

Germline assignment: CDR1 SNHLY and CDR2 FYNNEI. The CDR3 totals 18 residues. J was trimmed by 0 bases and V by 3 bases; bases with no gene match: 7. Produced via immunoSEQ multiplex PCR; TCRdb's table is partial and in-frame only. The sample has tens of thousands of clones; about nine tenths are singletons. The source material was central memory CD4+ T cells from blood, sampled before the COVID-19 pandemic. The V call is TRBV2, the J call TRBJ2-1, with 11 positions matching TRBD2. The receptor's source is a human donor who had COVID-19. CDR3 loop: CASSDGLAGGISYNEQFF. CDR3 DNA: TGTGCCAGCAGTGACGGGCTAGCGGGAGGTATCTCCTACAATGAGCAGTTCTTC.